This TCR beta chain came from a study of blood T cell repertoires in COVID-19 (dated by TCRdb to 2018 to 2021). Notes on the research overall: Collaborator samples came from the United States, Italy and Spain and covered acute and convalescent phases of COVID-19. The prospective study material was composed of cDNA or gDNA derived from T cells, B-cell-depleted T cells, or PBMCs. Deeply sampled blood TCRbeta repertoires from subjects exposed to, actively infected with, or recovered from COVID-19 were included in the dataset. The repertoires were released in a freely available public database intended as a resource for research on the immune response to SARS-CoV-2. The samples were drawn from two sources: the first 160 participants of the ongoing ImmuneRACE study, and 1,254 subjects contributed by 6 global collaborators. A de-identified subject ID, COVID-19 status, age in years and sex were almost always included in the sample metadata. Where available, HLA class I and class II types were taken from metadata supplied by the sample provider and were not determined by assay-based typing.

Each collaborating institution followed its own protocols to collect whole blood in K2EDTA tubes. For TCRbeta analysis, collaborators shipped samples as frozen whole blood, isolated PBMCs, or DNA extracted from either of those sample types. Beyond this particular receptor, the publication reports: Clinical and demographic metadata were provided uncurated, with the amount varying by source and participant.

This clone was detected many times. This clone's antigen is unknown. One base away there is no much larger clone; base qualities are not given. Other DNA sequences in this specimen translate into the identical CDR3. TCRbeta CDR3 regions were amplified from genomic DNA by means of the immunoSEQ Assay, a bias-controlled multiplex PCR. Per the original workflow: Nucleated cell counts per sample were estimated from amplification of reference gene primers within the assay. To quantify the absolute abundance of each unique TCRbeta CDR3 rearrangement, sequence reads were collapsed and filtered. Productive Simpson clonality was computed per sample as the square root of Simpson's diversity index over productive rearrangements. The source is immuneACCESS, and TCRdb retained only in-frame sequences with V and J called. Part of the clones is not carried over; for the studies checked, unresolved V genes explain less than half of this, and the remainder is unexplained. V and J calls and clone size are as listed in that table; D and trimming were resolved from the DNA. The sample contains over 60,000 clones, roughly nine tenths of them found a single time. In total, the top ten clones hold approximately 16% of the sample.

This TCR came from a woman aged 80 or over with active or convalescent COVID-19. The sequencing input was peripheral blood.

The nucleotide sequence reads TGTGCCAGCAGCGTAGAAGCGGGGGCTAGCACAGATACGCAGTATTTT. Translation gives CASSVEAGASTDTQYF. The chain is assembled from TRBV9 and TRBJ2-3; a stretch of 8 junction bases matches TRBD2. The CDR3 spans 16 residues, from the cysteine through the phenylalanine. Of the read, only the CDR3 DNA is kept; its 48 bases are in frame from base 1. The germline V gene sets CDR1 to SGDLS and CDR2 to YYNGEE. Trimming takes 0 bases off V and 0 bases off J; junction bases not matched to a gene: 3.